The 18 T cell receptor beta chains in this list originate from one sample, sequenced in a study of cytomegalovirus exposure and HLA in healthy donors. TCRdb keeps only in-frame clones here, not all; method: immunoSEQ multiplex PCR. This sample has 65,000 or so clones, with approximately 94% found just once. Sequencing used PBMCs. These receptor sequences come from a young man in good health and CMV-seropositive.

Concerning this clone itself: A read error may produce the germline difference seen at one junction end. The J gene is TRBJ2-1, the V gene TRBV7-9; 7 bases are shared with TRBD2. The CDR3 totals 18 residues. Germline-derived CDR1 and CDR2 are SEHNR and FQNEAQ (reference sequence). CDR3 DNA sequence: TGTGCCAGCAGCATAGCCCTCCGGGGACTACCCTATTTAAATGAGCAGTTCTTC. Amino acids: CASSIALRGLPYLNEQFF. The full variable domain, with the rest looked up from reference TRBV7-9 and TRBJ2-1, is DTGVSQNPRHKITKRGQNVTFRCDPISEHNRLYWYRQTLGQGPEFLTYFQNEAQLEKSRLLSDRFSAERPKGSFSTLEIQRTEQGDSAMYLCASSIALRGLPYLNEQFFGPGTRLTVL.

The chain combines TRBV28 with TRBJ1-2; no firm D call. The CDR3 contains 11 residues. From germline, CDR1 is MDHEN and CDR2 SYDVKM. The ends were cut back, 7 bases at V and 8 bases at J, with 11 bases in the middle. As DNA, the CDR3 is TGTGCCAGCATCGCCCTCGGGGGCTACACCTTC. Encoded protein: CASIALGGYTF.

The chain employs TRBV19 and TRBJ2-3; 8 nucleotides align to TRBD2. CDR3 length: 14 residues. J lost 4 bases, V lost 3 bases, and 3 bases had no gene match. Germline CDR1 is LNHDA and CDR2 is SQIVND (reference sequence). Written as DNA, the CDR3 is TGTGCCAGTAGTATTGGACTAGCCCCAGATACGCAGTATTTT. This translates into CASSIGLAPDTQYF.

This clone has a handful of counts. Written as DNA, the CDR3 is TGTGCCAGCAGCGTCGGGACTATCAACACCGGGGAGCTGTTTTTT. It specifies CASSVGTINTGELFF. The J gene is TRBJ2-2, the V gene TRBV9, with TRBD2 identical over 7 bases. The CDR3 contains 15 residues. J gave up 2 bases and V 2 bases, and 3 bases lay outside the gene matches. Per the germline V gene, CDR1 is SGDLS and CDR2 is YYNGEE.

In this sample, this clone is medium-sized. The genes are TRBV19 and TRBJ2-7; 7 nucleotides match TRBD1. From germline, CDR1 is LNHDA and CDR2 SQIVND (reference sequence). The junction had 10 bases not matched to a gene; V was cut back by 5 bases and J by 3 bases. The CDR3 has 15 amino acids. For the CDR3, the DNA is TGTGCCAGTAGTGAACAGGGGAAGAGGGACTACGAGCAGTACTTC. Protein: CASSEQGKRDYEQYF.

V gene TRBV10-3 combines with J gene TRBJ2-3; perhaps TRBD1 as D (6 bases). Trimming took 7 bases from V and 2 from J, leaving 13 bases between them. In germline, CDR1 is ENHRY, CDR2 SYGVKD. This CDR3 is 14 amino acids long. Written as DNA, the CDR3 is TGTGCCATCACCACAGGGCAGACCACAGATACGCAGTATTTT. Protein product: CAITTGQTTDTQYF.

This clone has just one count. The V gene is TRBV11-2, the J gene TRBJ1-2, with a tentative D call TRBD1 (6 bases). Trimming removed 5 bases at V and 6 bases at J, with 13 bases between. Germline V CDR1 and CDR2: SGHAT, FQNNGV. The CDR3 consists of 13 residues. The CDR3 bases are TGTGCCAGCAGCCGTAGGGACACGAATGGCTACACCTTC. Its translation is CASSRRDTNGYTF.

This clone appeared a single time. V is TRBV9 and J is TRBJ2-7; D may be TRBD2 (6 bases). The length of the CDR3 is 15 residues. V lost 0 bases and J 3 bases, leaving 13 bases between the germline ends. Germline CDR1 and CDR2: SGDLS and YYNGEE. CDR3 sequence reads: CASSVVGDSGYEQYF. CDR3 DNA: TGTGCCAGCAGCGTAGTGGGGGACTCGGGCTACGAGCAGTACTTC.

The J gene is TRBJ2-1, the V gene TRBV6-4; possibly TRBD2 for D (6 bases). CDR3 length equals 16 residues. Germline loops: CDR1 MRHNA, CDR2 SNTAGT. With 3 bases removed from V and 8 bases from J, the gap between germline ends came to 20 bases. CDR3 in DNA: TGTGCCAGCAGTGAGCGCGAGGGAGGCTCTAAGGATGAGCAGTTCTTC. Translated: CASSEREGGSKDEQFF.

This clone has a single count. The chain uses TRBV11-3 and TRBJ2-7, with 8 nucleotides matching TRBD1. CDR1 and CDR2 (germline): SGHNT, YENEEA. Losses at the gene ends were 2 bases for V and 4 bases for J; bases not matched to a gene: 7. The CDR3 is 15 residues long. CDR3 sequence: CASSLRAGGAYEQYF. The CDR3 nucleotides are TGTGCCAGCAGCTTAAGGGCAGGGGGCGCATACGAGCAGTACTTC.

V and J are TRBV9 and TRBJ1-1, with D perhaps matching TRBD1 (5 bases). From germline, CDR1 is SGDLS and CDR2 YYNGEE. The CDR3 length is 15 residues. Trimming left V 4 bases short and J 0 bases short, with 13 bases between. The CDR3 region is CASSPWGGMNTEAFF. CDR3 coding DNA: TGTGCCAGCAGCCCCTGGGGGGGGATGAACACTGAAGCTTTCTTT.

The CDR3, as DNA: TGTGCCAGCAGTTACTCAAGGGACACGAACAATGAGCAGTTCTTC. It is translated as CASSYSRDTNNEQFF. The chain carries TRBV6-6 and TRBJ2-1, with a tentative D call TRBD1 (6 bases). Trimming took off 0 bases at V and 5 bases at J, with 11 bases between the two ends. The CDR3 extends over 15 amino acids. Germline V gives CDR1 MNHNY, CDR2 SVGAGI (reference sequence).

V gene TRBV30 combines with J gene TRBJ1-2; D unclear. Looked up from germline, CDR1 is GTSNPN and CDR2 is SVGIG (reference sequence). This CDR3 is built from 15 residues. Trimming pared 4 bases from V and 6 bases from J, leaving 21 bases between. The CDR3 DNA sequence: TGTGCCTGGACCGCCTGGTCGGGTTCCCCTGATGGCTACACCTTC. It specifies CAWTAWSGSPDGYTF.

A single count supports this clone. The rearrangement joins TRBV7-9 to TRBJ2-5; the match to TRBD1 covers 7 bases. The CDR3 has 14 amino acids. Germline values: CDR1 SEHNR, CDR2 FQNEAQ (reference sequence). V dropped 5 bases and J dropped 1; count of bases not matched to a gene: 4. CDR3 sequence reads: CASSLGTVQETQYF. As DNA, the CDR3 is TGTGCCAGCAGCCTCGGGACAGTCCAAGAGACCCAGTACTTC.

The J gene is TRBJ2-7, the V gene TRBV7-9; D perhaps matches TRBD1 (5 bases). Germline loops: CDR1 SEHNR, CDR2 FQNEAQ (reference sequence). CDR3 length equals 14 residues. V dropped 5 bases and J dropped 3 bases, with 14 bases sitting between them. The CDR3: CASSLGRAGYEQYF. CDR3 nucleotide sequence: TGTGCCAGCAGCCTCGGCAGGGCCGGCTACGAGCAGTACTTC.

The chain links TRBV6-6 to TRBJ2-7; no clear D. Germline CDR1 and CDR2: MNHNY and SVGAGI (reference sequence). V lost 5 bases, J lost 4 bases, and 9 bases lay in between. The CDR3 runs to 12 residues. DNA for the CDR3: TGTGCCAGCAGTCCCTCGACTTACGAGCAGTACTTC. Translating gives CASSPSTYEQYF.

This clone was detected only once. This chain connects TRBV2 to TRBJ2-1, with D unresolved. There are 14 residues in the CDR3. V was pared by 4 bases and J by 0 bases, with 7 bases between. CDR1 SNHLY and CDR2 FYNNEI come from the germline V gene. The CDR3 loop is CASSARSSYNEQFF. The CDR3 DNA sequence: TGTGCCAGCAGTGCTAGGAGCTCCTACAATGAGCAGTTCTTC.

This chain joins TRBV9 and TRBJ1-6; maybe TRBD1 (6 bases). V gave up 4 bases and J gave up 4 bases, with 15 bases separating them. This CDR3 is built from 16 residues. Germline assignment: CDR1 SGDLS and CDR2 YYNGEE. The CDR3, as DNA: TGTGCCAGCAGCCCCAGGGGAGGGTCGTATAATTCACCCCTCCACTTT. This encodes CASSPRGGSYNSPLHF.